These T cell receptor beta chains were read from a single sample in a study of T cells in Graves' hyperthyroidism and ophthalmopathy. Using its own MiXCR run on the multiplex PCR reads, TCRdb lists one record per CDR3 protein. The repertoire holds about half a million distinct CDR3 sequences, with approximately 23% as singletons. Sequenced: blood. These receptors all stem from a woman in her seventies with Graves' ophthalmopathy. Both conserved end residues are part of each CDR3.

J | length | V | CDR3
TRBJ2-3 | 15 | TRBV9 | CASSEGRSSTDTQYF
TRBJ2-3 | 16 | TRBV20-1 | CSARSSGERGTDTQYF
TRBJ2-7 | 12 | TRBV27 | CASSFTGGEQYF
TRBJ2-7 | 13 | TRBV12-3/TRBV12-4 | CASTVSPSYEQYF
TRBJ1-5 | 17 | TRBV10-2 | CASSGQGGIGSNQPQHF
TRBJ1-1 | 12 | TRBV7-2 | CASRTNWGEAFF
TRBJ2-5 | 17 | TRBV7-2 | CASSLYGSGNIQETQYF
TRBJ2-7 | 13 | TRBV20-1 | CSAGTSGGLGQYF
TRBJ2-7 | 14 | TRBV3-1 | CASSPPGIVLEQYF
TRBJ1-4 | 13 | TRBV27 | CATSNRGEEKLFF
TRBJ1-2 | 15 | TRBV3-1 | CASSQVGTGAVGYTF
TRBJ2-7 | 15 | TRBV29-1 | CSVEGLAVYSYEQYF
TRBJ2-1 | 15 | TRBV27 | CASSITPSGGGEQFF
TRBJ1-5 | 15 | TRBV3-1 | CASSQDRPGGQPQHF
TRBJ2-7 | 12 | TRBV5-1 | CASSSEVYEQYF
TRBJ2-1 | 17 | TRBV6-5 | CASSLTPLAGVVNEQFF
TRBJ2-1 | 17 | TRBV9 | CASSVAVVAGGDNEQFF
TRBJ1-1 | 17 | TRBV30 | CAWELPRGRRTDTEAFF
TRBJ1-5 | 14 | TRBV6-6 | CASSYRGTWGPQHF
TRBJ1-1 | 16 | TRBV6-5 | CASSYFSLRGDTEAFF
TRBJ2-1 | 10 | TRBV20-1 | CSAWQGEQFF
TRBJ1-1 | 16 | TRBV7-8 | CASSLARGRGNTEAFF
TRBJ1-2 | 15 | TRBV12-3/TRBV12-4 | CASSPQGPGNDGYTF
TRBJ2-2 | 15 | TRBV5-1 | CASRDPLGNTGELFF
TRBJ2-1 | 15 | TRBV4-2 | CASSPGLAFSNEQFF
TRBJ2-5 | 16 | TRBV3-1 | CASSRRLAHIPGTQYF
TRBJ1-6 | 14 | TRBV2 | CASSDREENSPLHF
TRBJ2-4 | 15 | TRBV3-1 | CASSQVGVAKNIQYF
TRBJ2-7 | 14 | TRBV5-1 | CASSLFGRKGEQYF
TRBJ1-4 | 13 | TRBV30 | CAWSRGANEKLFF
TRBJ2-1 | 16 | TRBV7-2 | CASSLSWDSIYNEQFF
TRBJ2-7 | 15 | TRBV15 | CATSSALVVRYEQYF
TRBJ1-6 | 17 | TRBV19 | CASRNDRGFSYNSPLHF
TRBJ2-2 | 16 | TRBV5-1 | CASSLESGRLTGELFF
TRBJ2-7 | 14 | TRBV30 | CAWERAGFSYEQYF
TRBJ2-2 | 12 | TRBV6-1 | CASSPQIGELFF
TRBJ1-5 | 13 | TRBV20-1 | CSAGSRGNQPQHF
TRBJ2-1 | 14 | TRBV29-1 | CSVGREGLYNEQFF
TRBJ1-1 | 14 | TRBV30 | CAWSVIPPGTEAFF
TRBJ2-3 | 16 | TRBV5-1 | CASGLGLAGGGDTQYF
TRBJ1-5 | 14 | TRBV6-1 | CASSRQGNNQPQHF
TRBJ2-2 | 15 | TRBV5-1 | CASSRDRGNTGELFF
TRBJ1-2 | 14 | TRBV7-2 | CASSLEQGLGGYTF